This paragraph reports one T cell receptor (beta chain). All enrollees were about 18 to 89 years old and from roughly 22 US areas. Germline assignment: CDR1 LNHDA and CDR2 SQIVND (reference sequence). The CDR3 contains 21 residues. Trimming cost V 1 base and J 7 bases; bases outside gene matches: 21. The assay was immunoSEQ multiplex PCR, and TCRdb's table has in-frame clones only and misses some. In the table there are about 60,000 clones, roughly 80% of which are singletons. This sample was taken from a study of blood T cell repertoires in COVID-19. The chain has TRBV19 and TRBJ2-1; 11 nucleotides line up with TRBD2. The TCR was taken from a middle-aged woman with acute COVID-19. The sequenced sample was PBMCs or T cells enriched from blood (not recorded which). The CDR3 nucleotides are TGTGCCAGTAGTATAGGGTTCCGGGCTAGCGGGGGGATTACAAGGGGTAATGAGCAGTTCTTC. This translates into CASSIGFRASGGITRGNEQFF.